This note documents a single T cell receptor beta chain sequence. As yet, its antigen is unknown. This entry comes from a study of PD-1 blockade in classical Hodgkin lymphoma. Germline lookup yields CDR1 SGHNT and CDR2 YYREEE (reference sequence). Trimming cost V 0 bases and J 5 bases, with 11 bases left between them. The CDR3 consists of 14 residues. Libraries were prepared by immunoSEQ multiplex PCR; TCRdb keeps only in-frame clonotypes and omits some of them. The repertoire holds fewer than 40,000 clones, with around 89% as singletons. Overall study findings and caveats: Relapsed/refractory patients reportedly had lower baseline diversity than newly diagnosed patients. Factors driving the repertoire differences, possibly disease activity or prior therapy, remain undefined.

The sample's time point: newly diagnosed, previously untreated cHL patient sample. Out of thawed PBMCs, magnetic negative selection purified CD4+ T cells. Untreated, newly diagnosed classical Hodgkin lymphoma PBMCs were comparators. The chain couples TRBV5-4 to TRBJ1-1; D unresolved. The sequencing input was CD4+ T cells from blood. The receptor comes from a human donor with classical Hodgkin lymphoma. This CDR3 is CASSLGSGKTEAFF. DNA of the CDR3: TGTGCCAGCAGCTTGGGGTCGGGGAAAACTGAAGCTTTCTTT. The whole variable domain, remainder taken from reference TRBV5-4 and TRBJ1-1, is ETGVTQSPTHLIKTRGQQVTLRCSSQSGHNTVSWYQQALGQGPQFIFQYYREEENGRGNFPPRFSGLQFPNYSSELNVNALELDDSALYLCASSLGSGKTEAFFGQGTRLTVV.